This TCR beta chain originates from a study of CD8+ T cells in alopecia areata. The sample's treatment: oral pan-JAK inhibitor, 5-10 mg twice daily. RNA was isolated and reverse transcribed to cDNA, the sequencing template. The protocol was immunoSEQ multiplex PCR, while the TCRdb copy is restricted to in-frame clones and leaves out a portion. The sample consists of around 160,000 clones, 50% to 65% of them appearing once. Germline lookup yields CDR1 MGHDK and CDR2 SYGVNS. The CDR3 is 13 residues long. Trimming shortened V by 7 bases and J by 1 base, and 10 bases separated the two germline ends. The TCR sequence derives from a human donor with alopecia areata. V and J are TRBV25-1 and TRBJ2-5; D gene unclear. This sample comprised CD4+ T cells sorted from blood, obtained at week 24, from a patient treated with tofacitinib. CDR3 nucleotides: TGTGCCAGCACCGAAGGGCCCCAAGAGACCCAGTACTTC. Protein: CASTEGPQETQYF.